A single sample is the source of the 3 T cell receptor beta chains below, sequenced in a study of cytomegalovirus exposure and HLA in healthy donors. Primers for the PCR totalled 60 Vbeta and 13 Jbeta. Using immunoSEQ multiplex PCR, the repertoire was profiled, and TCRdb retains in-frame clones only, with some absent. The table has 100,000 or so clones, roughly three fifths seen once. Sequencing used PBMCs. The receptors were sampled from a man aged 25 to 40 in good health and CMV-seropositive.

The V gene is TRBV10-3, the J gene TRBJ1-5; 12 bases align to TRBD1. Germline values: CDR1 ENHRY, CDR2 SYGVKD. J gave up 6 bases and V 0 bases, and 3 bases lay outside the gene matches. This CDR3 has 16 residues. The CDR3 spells CAISESPGQGAQPQHF. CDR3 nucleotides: TGTGCCATCAGTGAGTCGCCGGGACAGGGGGCTCAGCCCCAGCATTTT.

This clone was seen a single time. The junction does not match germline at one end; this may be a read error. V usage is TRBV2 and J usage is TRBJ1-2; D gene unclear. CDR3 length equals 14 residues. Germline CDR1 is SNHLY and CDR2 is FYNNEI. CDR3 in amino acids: CASSEAREGYGHTF. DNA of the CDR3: TGTGCCAGCAGTGAAGCTCGGGAAGGCTATGGCCACACCTTC.

The CDR3 DNA follows: TGTGCCAGCAGCTCAGACAGGGGGGCCTCCTACGAGCAGTACTTC. Amino acid sequence: CASSSDRGASYEQYF. J is TRBJ2-7 and V is TRBV7-9; 9 nucleotides match TRBD1. With 4 bases clipped from V and 0 bases from J, the junction kept 4 bases outside the gene matches. The CDR3 covers 15 residues. Germline values: CDR1 SEHNR, CDR2 FQNEAQ (reference sequence).